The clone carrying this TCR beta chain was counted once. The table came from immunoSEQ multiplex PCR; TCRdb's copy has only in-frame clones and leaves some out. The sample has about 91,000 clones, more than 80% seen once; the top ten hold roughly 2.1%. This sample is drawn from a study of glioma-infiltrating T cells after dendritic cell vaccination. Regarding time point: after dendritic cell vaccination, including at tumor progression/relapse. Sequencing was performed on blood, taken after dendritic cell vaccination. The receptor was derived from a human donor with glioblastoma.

The CDR3 reads CASSLPGTRNTGELFF. DNA of the CDR3: TGCGCCAGCAGCCTCCCCGGGACAAGGAACACCGGGGAGCTGTTTTTT. The rearrangement joins TRBV5-1 to TRBJ2-2, with a weak D call TRBD1 (6 bases). The CDR3 covers 16 residues. Germline CDR1 SGHRS, CDR2 YFSETQ. V was shortened by 4 bases and J by 1 base, with 14 bases between the two germline ends. The full variable domain, completed using reference TRBV5-1 and TRBJ2-2, is KAGVTQTPRYLIKTRGQQVTLSCSPISGHRSVSWYQQTPGQGLQFLFEYFSETQRNKGNFPGRFSGRQFSNSRSEMNVSTLELGDSALYLCASSLPGTRNTGELFFGEGSRLTVL.